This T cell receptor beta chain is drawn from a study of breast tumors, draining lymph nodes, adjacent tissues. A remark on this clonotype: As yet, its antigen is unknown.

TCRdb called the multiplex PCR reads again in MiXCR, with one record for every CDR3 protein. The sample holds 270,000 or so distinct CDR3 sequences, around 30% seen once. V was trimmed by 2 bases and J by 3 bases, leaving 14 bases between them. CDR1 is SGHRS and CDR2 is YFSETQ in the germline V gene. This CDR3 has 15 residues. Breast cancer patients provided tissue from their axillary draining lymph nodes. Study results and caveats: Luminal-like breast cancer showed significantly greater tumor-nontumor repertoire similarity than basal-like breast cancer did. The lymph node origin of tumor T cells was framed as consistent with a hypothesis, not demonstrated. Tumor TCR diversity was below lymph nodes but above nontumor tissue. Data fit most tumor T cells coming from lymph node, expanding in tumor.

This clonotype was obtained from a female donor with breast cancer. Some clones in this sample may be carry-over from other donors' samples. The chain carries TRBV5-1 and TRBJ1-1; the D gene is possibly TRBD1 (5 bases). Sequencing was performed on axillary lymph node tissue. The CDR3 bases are TGCGCCAGCAGCTTATCAGGGTCCCCTGACACTGAAGCTTTCTTT. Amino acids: CASSLSGSPDTEAFF.